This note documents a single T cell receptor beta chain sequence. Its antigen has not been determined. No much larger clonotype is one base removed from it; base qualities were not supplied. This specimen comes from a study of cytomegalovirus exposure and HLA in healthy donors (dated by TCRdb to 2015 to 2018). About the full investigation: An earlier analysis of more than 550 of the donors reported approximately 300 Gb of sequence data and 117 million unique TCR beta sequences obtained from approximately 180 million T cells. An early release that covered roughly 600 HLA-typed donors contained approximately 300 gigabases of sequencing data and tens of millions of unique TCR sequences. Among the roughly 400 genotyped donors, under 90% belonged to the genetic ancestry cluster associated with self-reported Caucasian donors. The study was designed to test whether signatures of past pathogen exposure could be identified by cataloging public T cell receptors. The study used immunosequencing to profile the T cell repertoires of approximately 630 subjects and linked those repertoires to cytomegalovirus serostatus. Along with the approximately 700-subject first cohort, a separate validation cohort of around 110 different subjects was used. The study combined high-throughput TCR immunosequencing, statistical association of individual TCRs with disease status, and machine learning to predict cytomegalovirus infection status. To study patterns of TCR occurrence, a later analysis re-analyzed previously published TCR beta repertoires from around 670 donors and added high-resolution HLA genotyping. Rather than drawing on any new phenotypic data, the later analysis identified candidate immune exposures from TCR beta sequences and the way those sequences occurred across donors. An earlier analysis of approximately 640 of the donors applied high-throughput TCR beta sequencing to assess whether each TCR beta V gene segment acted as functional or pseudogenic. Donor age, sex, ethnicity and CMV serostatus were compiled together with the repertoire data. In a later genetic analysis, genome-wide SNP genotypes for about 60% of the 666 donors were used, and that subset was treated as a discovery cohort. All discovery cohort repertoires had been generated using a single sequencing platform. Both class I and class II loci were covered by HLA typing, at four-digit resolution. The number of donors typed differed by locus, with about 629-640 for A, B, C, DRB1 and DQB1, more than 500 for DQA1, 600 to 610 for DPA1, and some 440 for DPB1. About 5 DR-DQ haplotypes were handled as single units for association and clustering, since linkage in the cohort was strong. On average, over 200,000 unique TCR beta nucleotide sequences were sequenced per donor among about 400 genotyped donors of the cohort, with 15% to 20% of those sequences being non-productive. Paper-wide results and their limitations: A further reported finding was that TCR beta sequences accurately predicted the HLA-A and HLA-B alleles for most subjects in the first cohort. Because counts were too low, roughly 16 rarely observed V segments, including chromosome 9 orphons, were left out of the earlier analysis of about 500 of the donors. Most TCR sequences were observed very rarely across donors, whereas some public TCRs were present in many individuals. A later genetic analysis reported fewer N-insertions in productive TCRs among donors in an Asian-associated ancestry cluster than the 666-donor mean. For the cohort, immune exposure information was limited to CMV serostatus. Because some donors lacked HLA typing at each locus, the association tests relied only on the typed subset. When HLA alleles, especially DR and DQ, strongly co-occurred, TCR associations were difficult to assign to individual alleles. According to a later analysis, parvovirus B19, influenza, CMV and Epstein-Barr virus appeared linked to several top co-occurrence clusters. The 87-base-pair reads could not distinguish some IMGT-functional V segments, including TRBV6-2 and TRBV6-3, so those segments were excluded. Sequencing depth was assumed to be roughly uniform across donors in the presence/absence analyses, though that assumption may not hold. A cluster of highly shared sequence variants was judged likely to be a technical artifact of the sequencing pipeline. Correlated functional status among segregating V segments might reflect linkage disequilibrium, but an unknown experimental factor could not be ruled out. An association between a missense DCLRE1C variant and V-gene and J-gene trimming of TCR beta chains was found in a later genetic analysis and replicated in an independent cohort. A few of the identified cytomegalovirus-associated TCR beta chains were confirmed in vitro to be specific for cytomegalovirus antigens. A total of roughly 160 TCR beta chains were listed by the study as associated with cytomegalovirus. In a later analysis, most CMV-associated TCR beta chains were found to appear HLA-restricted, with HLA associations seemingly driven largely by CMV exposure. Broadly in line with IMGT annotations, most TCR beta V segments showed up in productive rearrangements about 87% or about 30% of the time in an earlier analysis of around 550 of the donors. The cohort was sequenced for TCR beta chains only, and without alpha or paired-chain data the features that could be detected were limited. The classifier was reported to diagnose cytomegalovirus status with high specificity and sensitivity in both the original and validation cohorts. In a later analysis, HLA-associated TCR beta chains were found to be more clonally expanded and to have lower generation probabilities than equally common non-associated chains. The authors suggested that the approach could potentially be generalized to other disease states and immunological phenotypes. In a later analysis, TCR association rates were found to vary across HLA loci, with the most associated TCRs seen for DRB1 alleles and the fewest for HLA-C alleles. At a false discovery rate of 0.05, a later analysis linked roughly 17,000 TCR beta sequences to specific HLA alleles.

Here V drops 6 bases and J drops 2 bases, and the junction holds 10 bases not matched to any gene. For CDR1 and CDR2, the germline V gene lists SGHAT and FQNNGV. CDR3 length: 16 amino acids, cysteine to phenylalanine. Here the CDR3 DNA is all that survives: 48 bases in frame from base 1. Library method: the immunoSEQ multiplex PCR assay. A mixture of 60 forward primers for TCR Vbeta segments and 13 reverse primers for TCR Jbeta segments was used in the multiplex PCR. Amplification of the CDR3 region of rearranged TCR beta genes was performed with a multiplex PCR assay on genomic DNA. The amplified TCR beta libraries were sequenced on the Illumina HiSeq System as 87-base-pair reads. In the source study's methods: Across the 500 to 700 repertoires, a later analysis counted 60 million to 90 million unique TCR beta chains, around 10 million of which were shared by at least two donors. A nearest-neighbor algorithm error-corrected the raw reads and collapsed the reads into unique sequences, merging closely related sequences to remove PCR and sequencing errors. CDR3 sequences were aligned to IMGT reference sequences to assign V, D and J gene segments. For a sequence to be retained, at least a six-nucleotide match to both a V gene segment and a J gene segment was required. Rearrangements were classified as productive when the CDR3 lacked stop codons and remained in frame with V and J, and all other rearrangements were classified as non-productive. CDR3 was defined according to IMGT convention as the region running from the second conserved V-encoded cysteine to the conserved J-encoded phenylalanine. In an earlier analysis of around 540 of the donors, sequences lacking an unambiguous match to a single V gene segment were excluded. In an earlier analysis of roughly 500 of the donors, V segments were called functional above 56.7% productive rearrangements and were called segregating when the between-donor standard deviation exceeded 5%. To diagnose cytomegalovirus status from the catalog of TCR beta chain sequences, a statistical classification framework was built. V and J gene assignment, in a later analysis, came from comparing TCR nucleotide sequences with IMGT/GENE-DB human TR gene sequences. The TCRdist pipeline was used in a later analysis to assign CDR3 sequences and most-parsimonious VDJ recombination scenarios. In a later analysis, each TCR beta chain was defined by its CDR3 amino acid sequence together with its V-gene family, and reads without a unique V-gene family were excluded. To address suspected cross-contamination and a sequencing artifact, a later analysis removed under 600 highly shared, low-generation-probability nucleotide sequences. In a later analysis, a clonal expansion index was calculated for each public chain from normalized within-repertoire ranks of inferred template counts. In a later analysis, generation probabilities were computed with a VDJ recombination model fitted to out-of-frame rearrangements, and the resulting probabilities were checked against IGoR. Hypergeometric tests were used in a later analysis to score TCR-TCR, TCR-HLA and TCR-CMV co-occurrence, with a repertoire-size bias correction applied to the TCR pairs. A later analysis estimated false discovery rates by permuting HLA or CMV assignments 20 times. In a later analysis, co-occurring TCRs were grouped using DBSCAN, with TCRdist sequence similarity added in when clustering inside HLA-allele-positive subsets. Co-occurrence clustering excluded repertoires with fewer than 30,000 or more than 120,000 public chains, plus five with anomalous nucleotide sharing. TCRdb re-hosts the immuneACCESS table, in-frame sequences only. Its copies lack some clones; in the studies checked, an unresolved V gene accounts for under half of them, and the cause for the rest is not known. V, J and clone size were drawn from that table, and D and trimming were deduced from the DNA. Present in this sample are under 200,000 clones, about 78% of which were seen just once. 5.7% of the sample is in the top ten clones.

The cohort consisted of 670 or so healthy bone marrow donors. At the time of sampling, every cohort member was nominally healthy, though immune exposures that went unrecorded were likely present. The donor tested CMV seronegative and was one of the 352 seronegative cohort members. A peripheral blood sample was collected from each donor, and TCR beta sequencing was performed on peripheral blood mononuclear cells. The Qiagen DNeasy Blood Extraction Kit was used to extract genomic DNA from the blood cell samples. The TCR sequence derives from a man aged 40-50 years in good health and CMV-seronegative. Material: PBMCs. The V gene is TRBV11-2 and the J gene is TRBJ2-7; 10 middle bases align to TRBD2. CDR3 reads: CASRKGISGGTYEQYF. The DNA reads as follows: TGTGCCAGCAGAAAAGGCATTAGCGGGGGGACCTACGAGCAGTACTTC.